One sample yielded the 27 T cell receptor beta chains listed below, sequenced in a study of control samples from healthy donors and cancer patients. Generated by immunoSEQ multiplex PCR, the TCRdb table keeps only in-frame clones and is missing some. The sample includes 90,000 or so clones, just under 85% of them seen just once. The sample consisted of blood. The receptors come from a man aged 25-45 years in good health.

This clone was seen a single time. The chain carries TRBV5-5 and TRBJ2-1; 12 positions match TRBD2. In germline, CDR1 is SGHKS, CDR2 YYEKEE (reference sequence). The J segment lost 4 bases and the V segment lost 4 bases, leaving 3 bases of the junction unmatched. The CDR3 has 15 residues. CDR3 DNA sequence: TGTGCCAGCAGCCTGGGACTAGCGGGTTACAATGAGCAGTTCTTC. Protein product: CASSLGLAGYNEQFF.

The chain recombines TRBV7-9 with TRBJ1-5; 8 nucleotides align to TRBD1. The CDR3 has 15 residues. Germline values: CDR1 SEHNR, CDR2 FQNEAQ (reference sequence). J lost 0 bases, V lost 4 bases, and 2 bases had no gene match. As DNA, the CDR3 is TGTGCCAGCAGCTCCGACAGGGGTAGCAATCAGCCCCAGCATTTT. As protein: CASSSDRGSNQPQHF.

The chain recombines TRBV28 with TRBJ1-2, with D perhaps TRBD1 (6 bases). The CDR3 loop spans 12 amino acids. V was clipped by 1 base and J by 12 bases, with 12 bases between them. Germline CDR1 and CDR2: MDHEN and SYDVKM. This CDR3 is CASSLLGGGHTF. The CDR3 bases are TGTGCCAGCAGTTTATTGGGAGGGGGTCACACCTTC.

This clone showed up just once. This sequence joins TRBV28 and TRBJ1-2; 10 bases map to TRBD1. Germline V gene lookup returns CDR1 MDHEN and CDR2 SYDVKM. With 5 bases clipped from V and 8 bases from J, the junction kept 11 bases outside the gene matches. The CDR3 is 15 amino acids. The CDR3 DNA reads TGTGCCAGCAGTACTAGGCGACAGGGGGCTGGAGGCTACACCTTC. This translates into CASSTRRQGAGGYTF.

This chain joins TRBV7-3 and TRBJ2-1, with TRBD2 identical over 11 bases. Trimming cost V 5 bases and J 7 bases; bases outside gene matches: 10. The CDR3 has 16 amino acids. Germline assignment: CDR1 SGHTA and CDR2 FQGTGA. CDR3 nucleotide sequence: TGTGCCAGCAGCCTTAATAGCGGGGGGGCCGGTAATGAGCAGTTCTTC. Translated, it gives CASSLNSGGAGNEQFF. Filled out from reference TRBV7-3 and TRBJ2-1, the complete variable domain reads GAGVSQTPSNKVTEKGKYVELRCDPISGHTALYWYRQSLGQGPEFLIYFQGTGAADDSGLPNDRFFAVRPEGSVSTLKIQRTERGDSAVYLCASSLNSGGAGNEQFFGPGTRLTVL.

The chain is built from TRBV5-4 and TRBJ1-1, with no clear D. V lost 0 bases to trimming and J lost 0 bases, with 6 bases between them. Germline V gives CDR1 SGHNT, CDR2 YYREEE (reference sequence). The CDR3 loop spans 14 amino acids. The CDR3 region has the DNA TGTGCCAGCAGCTTGGGGGGTTTGAACACTGAAGCTTTCTTT. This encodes CASSLGGLNTEAFF.

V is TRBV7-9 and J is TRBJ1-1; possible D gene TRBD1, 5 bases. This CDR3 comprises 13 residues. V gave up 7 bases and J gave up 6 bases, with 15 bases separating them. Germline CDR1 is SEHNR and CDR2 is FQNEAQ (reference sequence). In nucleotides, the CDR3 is TGTGCCAGCAAAGGGGACCCCCGCGCTGAAGCTTTCTTT. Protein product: CASKGDPRAEAFF.

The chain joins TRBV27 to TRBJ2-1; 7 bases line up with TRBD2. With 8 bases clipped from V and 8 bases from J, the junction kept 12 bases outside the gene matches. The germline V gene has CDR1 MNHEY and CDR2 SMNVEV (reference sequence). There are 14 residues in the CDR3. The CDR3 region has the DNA TGTGCCAGCGCCCTAGCGGATGGGACCGATGAGCAGTTCTTC. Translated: CASALADGTDEQFF.

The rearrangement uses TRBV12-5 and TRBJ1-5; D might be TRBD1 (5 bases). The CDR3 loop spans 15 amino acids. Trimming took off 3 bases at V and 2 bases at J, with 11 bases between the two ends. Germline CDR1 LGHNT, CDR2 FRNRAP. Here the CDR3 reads CASGLGDDRNQPQHF. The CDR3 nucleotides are TGTGCTAGTGGTTTAGGGGACGACCGCAATCAGCCCCAGCATTTT.

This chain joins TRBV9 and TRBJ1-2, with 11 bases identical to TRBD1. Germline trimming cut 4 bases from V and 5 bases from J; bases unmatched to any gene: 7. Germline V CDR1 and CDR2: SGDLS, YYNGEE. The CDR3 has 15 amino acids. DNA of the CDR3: TGTGCCAGCAGCCCCAAGGACAGGGGGCGATATGGCTACACCTTC. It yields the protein CASSPKDRGRYGYTF.

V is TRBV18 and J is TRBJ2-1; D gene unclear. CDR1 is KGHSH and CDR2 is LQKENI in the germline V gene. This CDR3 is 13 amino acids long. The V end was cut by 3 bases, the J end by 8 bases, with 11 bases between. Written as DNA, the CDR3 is TGTGCCAGCTCACCGCGATCGGCGGATGAGCAGTTCTTC. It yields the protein CASSPRSADEQFF.

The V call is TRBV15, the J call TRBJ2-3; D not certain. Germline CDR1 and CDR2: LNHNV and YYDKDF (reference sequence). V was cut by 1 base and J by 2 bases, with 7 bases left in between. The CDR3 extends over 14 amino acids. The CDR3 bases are TGTGCCACCAGCAGAGTCAGGTCCACAGATACGCAGTATTTT. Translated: CATSRVRSTDTQYF.

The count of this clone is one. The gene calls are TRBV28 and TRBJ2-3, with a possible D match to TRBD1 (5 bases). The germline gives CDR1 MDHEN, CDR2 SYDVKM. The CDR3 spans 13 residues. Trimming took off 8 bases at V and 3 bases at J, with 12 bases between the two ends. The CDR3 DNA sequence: TGTGCCAGCGGGTCCAGGGAAACAGATACGCAGTATTTT. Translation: CASGSRETDTQYF.

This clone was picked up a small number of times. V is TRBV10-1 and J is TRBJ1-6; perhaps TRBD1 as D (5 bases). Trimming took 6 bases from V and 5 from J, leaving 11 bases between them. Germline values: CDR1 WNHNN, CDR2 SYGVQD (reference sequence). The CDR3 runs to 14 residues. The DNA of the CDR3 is TGCGCCAGCAGAGGGACGGTTCATAATTCACCCCTCCACTTT. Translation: CASRGTVHNSPLHF.

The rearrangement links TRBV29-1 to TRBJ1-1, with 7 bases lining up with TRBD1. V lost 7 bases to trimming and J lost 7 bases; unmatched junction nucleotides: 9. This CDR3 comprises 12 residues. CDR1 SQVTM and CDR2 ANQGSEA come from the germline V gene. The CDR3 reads CSAGQVHGEAFF. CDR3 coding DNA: TGCAGCGCTGGACAGGTTCATGGTGAAGCTTTCTTT.

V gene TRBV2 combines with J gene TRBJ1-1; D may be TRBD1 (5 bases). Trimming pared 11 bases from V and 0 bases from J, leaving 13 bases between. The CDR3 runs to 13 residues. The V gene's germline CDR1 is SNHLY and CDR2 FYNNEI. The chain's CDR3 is CAHGIGVNTEAFF. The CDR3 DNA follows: TGTGCCCACGGAATAGGGGTGAACACTGAAGCTTTCTTT.

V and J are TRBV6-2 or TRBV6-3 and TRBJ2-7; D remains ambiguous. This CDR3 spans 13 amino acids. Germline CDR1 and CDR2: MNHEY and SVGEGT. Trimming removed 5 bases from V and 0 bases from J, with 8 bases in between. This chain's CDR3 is CASSQTDSYEQYF. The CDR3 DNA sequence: TGTGCCAGCAGTCAGACGGACTCCTACGAGCAGTACTTC.

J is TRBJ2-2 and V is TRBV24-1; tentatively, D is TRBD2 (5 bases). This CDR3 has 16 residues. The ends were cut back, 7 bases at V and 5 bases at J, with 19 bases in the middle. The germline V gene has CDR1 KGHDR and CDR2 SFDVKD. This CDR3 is CATSPFRDFGTGELFF. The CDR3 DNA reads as TGTGCCACCAGCCCATTTCGGGATTTTGGGACCGGGGAGCTGTTTTTT.

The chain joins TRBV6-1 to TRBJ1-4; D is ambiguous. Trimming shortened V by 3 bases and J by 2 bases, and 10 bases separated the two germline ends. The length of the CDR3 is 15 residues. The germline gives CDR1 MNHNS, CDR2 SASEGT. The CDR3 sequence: CASSDPRVTNEKLFF. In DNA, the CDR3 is TGTGCCAGCAGTGATCCCCGGGTCACTAATGAAAAACTGTTTTTT.

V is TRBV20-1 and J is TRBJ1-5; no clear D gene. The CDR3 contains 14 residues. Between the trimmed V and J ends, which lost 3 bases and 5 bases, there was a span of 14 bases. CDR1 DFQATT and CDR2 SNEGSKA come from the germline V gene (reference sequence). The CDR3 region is CSASRSAVDQPQHF. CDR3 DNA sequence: TGCAGTGCTAGTAGGTCCGCAGTAGATCAGCCCCAGCATTTT.

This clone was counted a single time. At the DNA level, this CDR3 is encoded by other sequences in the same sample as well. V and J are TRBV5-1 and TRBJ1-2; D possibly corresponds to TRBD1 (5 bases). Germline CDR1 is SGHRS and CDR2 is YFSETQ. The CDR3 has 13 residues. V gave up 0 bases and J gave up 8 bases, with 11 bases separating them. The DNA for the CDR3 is TGCGCCAGCAGCTTGGAAGGGGCGGGGGGCTACACCTTC. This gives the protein CASSLEGAGGYTF. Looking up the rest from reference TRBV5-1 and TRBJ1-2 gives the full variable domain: KAGVTQTPRYLIKTRGQQVTLSCSPISGHRSVSWYQQTPGQGLQFLFEYFSETQRNKGNFPGRFSGRQFSNSRSEMNVSTLELGDSALYLCASSLEGAGGYTFGSGTRLTVV.

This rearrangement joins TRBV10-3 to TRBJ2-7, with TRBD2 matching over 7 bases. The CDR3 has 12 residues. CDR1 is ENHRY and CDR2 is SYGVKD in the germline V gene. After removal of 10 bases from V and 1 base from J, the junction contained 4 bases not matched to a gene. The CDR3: CASRGESYEQYF. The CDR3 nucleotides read TGTGCCAGCCGGGGGGAATCCTACGAGCAGTACTTC.

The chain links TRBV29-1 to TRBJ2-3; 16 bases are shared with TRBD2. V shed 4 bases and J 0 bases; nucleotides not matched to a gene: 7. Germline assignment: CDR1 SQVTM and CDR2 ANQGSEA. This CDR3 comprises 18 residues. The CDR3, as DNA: TGCAGCGTTGCGGGGACTAGCGGGGGGGCTCTAAGCACAGATACGCAGTATTTT. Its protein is CSVAGTSGGALSTDTQYF.

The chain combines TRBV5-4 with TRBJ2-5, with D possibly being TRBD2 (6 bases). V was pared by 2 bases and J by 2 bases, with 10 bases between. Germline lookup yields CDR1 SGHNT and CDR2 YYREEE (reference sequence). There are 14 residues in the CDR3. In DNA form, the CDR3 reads TGTGCCAGCAGCTTAGCGGGCTCACAAGAGACCCAGTACTTC. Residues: CASSLAGSQETQYF.

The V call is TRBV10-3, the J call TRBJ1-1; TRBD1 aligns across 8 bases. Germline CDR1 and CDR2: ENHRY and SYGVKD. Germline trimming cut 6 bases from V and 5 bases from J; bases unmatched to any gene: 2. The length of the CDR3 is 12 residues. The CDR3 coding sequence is TGTGCCATCAGGGACAGGGAGACTGAAGCTTTCTTT. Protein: CAIRDRETEAFF.

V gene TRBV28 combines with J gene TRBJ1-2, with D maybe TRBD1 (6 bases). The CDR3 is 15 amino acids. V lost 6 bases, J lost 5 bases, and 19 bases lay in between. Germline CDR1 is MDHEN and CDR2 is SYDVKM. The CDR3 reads CASSQDRRRFYGYTF. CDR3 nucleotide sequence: TGTGCCAGCAGCCAAGACAGGCGGAGATTTTATGGCTACACCTTC.

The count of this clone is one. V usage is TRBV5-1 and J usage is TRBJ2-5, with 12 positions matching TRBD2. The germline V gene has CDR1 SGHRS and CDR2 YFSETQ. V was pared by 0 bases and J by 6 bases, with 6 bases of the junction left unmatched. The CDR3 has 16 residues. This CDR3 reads CASSLGGLAGLQTQYF. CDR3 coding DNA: TGCGCCAGCAGCTTGGGTGGACTAGCGGGATTACAGACCCAGTACTTC.